The rows below give T cell receptor beta chains drawn from one sample of a study of cytomegalovirus exposure and HLA in healthy donors. Measured with immunoSEQ multiplex PCR; TCRdb has only the in-frame clones, and not every one. The sample shows 99,000 or so clones, over 70% of them seen only once. The material sequenced was PBMCs. Source of these receptors: a male donor in good health and CMV-seronegative. CDR3s include the opening cysteine and the closing phenylalanine or tryptophan. The order of the fields is J gene, D gene, V gene, clone size, CDR3 DNA, CDR3 protein. The D gene is left open where the match is weak. Some rows have no size entry. The others give once, few or many, or a class for an expanded clone.

TRBJ1-5 - TRBV10-2 - TGCGCCAGCAGTGATTACAGGGCCCACAATCAGCCCCAGCATTTT CASSDYRAHNQPQHF
TRBJ2-5 TRBD2 TRBV19 once TGTGCCAGTAGTGCCAGACTAGCGGAAGTCGAGACCCAGTACTTC CASSARLAEVETQYF
TRBJ2-5 TRBD2 TRBV15 - TGTGCCACCAATCTCGGGGGGGCAGGTCAAGAGACCCAGTACTTC CATNLGGAGQETQYF
TRBJ1-1 - TRBV2 - TGTGCCAGCAGTTTACTCACTGAAGCTTTCTTT CASSLLTEAFF
TRBJ2-5 TRBD2 TRBV7-8 - TGTGCCAGCAGCTTAGGGACTAGCGGTGCGGAGACCCAGTACTTC CASSLGTSGAETQYF
TRBJ1-5 - TRBV7-9 few TGTGCCAGCAGCTTATTATCAATCCAAGGGGGGGATAGCAATCAGCCCCAGCATTTT CASSLLSIQGGDSNQPQHF
TRBJ1-1 - TRBV7-9 once TGTGCCAGCAGCCCCGCCGGGGGGGGCCAGGGCACTGAAGCTTTCTTT CASSPAGGGQGTEAFF
TRBJ2-7 TRBD2 TRBV18 - TGTGCCAGCTCACCGAGTTTACAGGGCCTAGCGGGACACTACGATCAGTACTTC CASSPSLQGLAGHYDQYF
TRBJ2-5 TRBD2 TRBV2 - TGTGCCAGGGGGACTAGCGGGAGCCAGACCCAGTACTTC CARGTSGSQTQYF
TRBJ2-5 TRBD2 TRBV5-8 - TGTGCCAGCAGCCGCGGCGGGACTAGCGGGAGTAGGGGAGAGACCCAGTACTTC CASSRGGTSGSRGETQYF
TRBJ2-3 - TRBV20-1 - TGCAGTGCTTATGCAGATACGCAGTATTTT CSAYADTQYF
TRBJ2-3 TRBD1 TRBV12-5 - TGTGCTAGTGGTTTGGCCAAACCCCATCAGGGGGTTGCTAGCACAGATACGCAGTATTTT CASGLAKPHQGVASTDTQYF
TRBJ2-1 TRBD2 TRBV29-1 - TGCAGCGCCGACTTTGTGGCTAGCGGGAGCCGGATTACCTACAATGAGCAGTTCTTC CSADFVASGSRITYNEQFF
TRBJ2-7 - TRBV28 once TGTGCCAGCAGTTTATACGGTTACGAGCAGTACTTC CASSLYGYEQYF
TRBJ2-7 - TRBV5-4 - TGTGCCAGCAGGAGCGGAAGCACCCACGAGCAGTACTTC CASRSGSTHEQYF
TRBJ2-7 TRBD2 TRBV4-2 - TGTGCCAGCAGCCAAGCCGCTAGCGGGTACACCGCCTACGAGCAGTACTTC CASSQAASGYTAYEQYF
TRBJ2-1 - TRBV7-9 - TGTGCCAGCAGCTTAGTCGGCAGGGGTAAAACAACCCGGGGGGATGAGCAGTTCTTC CASSLVGRGKTTRGDEQFF
TRBJ2-5 - TRBV18 - TGTGCCAGCTCCCCCCCAGGGGTGGAGACCCAGTACTTC CASSPPGVETQYF
TRBJ1-1 - TRBV21-1 once TGTGCCAGCAGCAGAAAAGGGGGGGGTACTGAAGCTTTCTTT CASSRKGGGTEAFF
TRBJ1-5 TRBD1 TRBV6-1 - TGTGCCAGCAGCCCCGGGACAGGGGGCCGTCAGCCCCAGCATTTT CASSPGTGGRQPQHF
TRBJ2-7 - TRBV6-1 - TGTGCCAGCAGCTCCGAGCAGTACTTC CASSSEQYF
TRBJ2-7 - TRBV5-1 - TGCGCCAGCAGCCTACTGACAGACTACGAGCAGTACTTC CASSLLTDYEQYF
TRBJ2-1 TRBD2 TRBV19 - TGTGCCAGTAGTACCCGAACTAGCGGGGGTTACAATGAGCAGTTCTTC CASSTRTSGGYNEQFF
TRBJ2-1 - TRBV7-2 once TGTGCCAGCAGCTTAATGCAAACAGGGACCTACAATGAGCAGTTCTTC CASSLMQTGTYNEQFF
TRBJ2-5 TRBD2 TRBV20-1 few TGCAGTGCTATAGCGGGAGAGACCCAGTACTTC CSAIAGETQYF
TRBJ2-7 TRBD1 TRBV6-4 - TGTGCCAGCAGTGATGACAGGGGCGAGCAGTACTTC CASSDDRGEQYF
TRBJ2-3 - TRBV7-9 - TGTGCCAGCACCCCCGGGACTGGTGGGAATACGCAGTATTTT CASTPGTGGNTQYF
TRBJ1-3 - TRBV4-1 - TGCGCCAGCAGCCCTGGTGGGGGGGCAGTCCGTCCTGGAAACACCATATATTTT CASSPGGGAVRPGNTIYF
TRBJ2-2 TRBD1 TRBV5-1 - TGCGCCAGCAGCACCCGACAGGGGGCAACCGGGGAGCTGTTTTTT CASSTRQGATGELFF
TRBJ2-5 TRBD2 TRBV11-3 - TGTGCCAGCAGCGCGCTGGGGGGGGGTTCGGGAGAGACCCAGTACTTC CASSALGGGSGETQYF
TRBJ1-1 TRBD1 TRBV30 once TGTGCCTGGAGTGTCAAAGGGGGCATTGAAGCTTTCTTT CAWSVKGGIEAFF